The 9 T cell receptor beta chains below were found in one sample sequenced in a study of blood T cell repertoires in COVID-19. Clones were read by immunoSEQ multiplex PCR, and TCRdb kept only the in-frame ones, dropping some. Of some 140,000 clones in the sample, under 80% were seen once. Sequencing was done on a sample of peripheral blood. All receptors come from a man at least 80 years old with acute or convalescent COVID-19.

This clone was counted between two and nine times. The chain is built from TRBV4-1 and TRBJ2-3; TRBD2 matches 7 bases. This CDR3 comprises 12 residues. Germline values: CDR1 MGHRA, CDR2 YSYEKL. V was pared by 6 bases and J by 11 bases, with 8 bases of the junction left unmatched. Here the CDR3 DNA reads TGCGCCAGCAGTGGGGGGGGAGACTGGCAGTATTTT. The encoded protein is CASSGGGDWQYF.

V is TRBV11-2 and J is TRBJ1-4, with D possibly TRBD1 on 6 matching bases. Germline V CDR1 and CDR2: SGHAT, FQNNGV. CDR3 length equals 15 residues. The germline V and J ends were trimmed by 1 base and 6 bases, with 12 bases remaining between them. This CDR3 reads CASSLVLGADEKLFF. The CDR3 bases are TGTGCCAGCAGCTTAGTGCTGGGGGCGGATGAAAAACTGTTTTTT.

This chain joins TRBV29-1 and TRBJ1-1; D unresolved. Germline lookup yields CDR1 SQVTM and CDR2 ANQGSEA. The CDR3 contains 10 residues. V was cut by 4 bases and J by 8 bases, with 8 bases left in between. CDR3 DNA: TGCAGCGTTGGGAGGGTGGAAGCTTTCTTT. It yields the protein CSVGRVEAFF.

This clone is large (0.1 to 1%) within its sample. This chain links TRBV5-4 with TRBJ2-5, with D tentatively TRBD2 (5 bases). The V gene's germline CDR1 is SGHNT and CDR2 YYREEE (reference sequence). V was trimmed by 0 bases and J by 5 bases, leaving 11 bases between them. The CDR3 is 14 residues long. The chain's CDR3 is CASSLGASWETQYF. In DNA, the CDR3 is TGTGCCAGCAGCTTGGGTGCTAGCTGGGAGACCCAGTACTTC.

The chain links TRBV5-1 to TRBJ2-1; D perhaps matches TRBD1 (6 bases). Germline CDR1 SGHRS, CDR2 YFSETQ. CDR3 length equals 15 residues. Deletions cut 6 bases from V and 0 bases from J, with 13 bases between. The CDR3 loop is CASNSGTTSYNEQFF. CDR3 nucleotide sequence: TGCGCCAGCAACTCCGGGACAACCTCCTACAATGAGCAGTTCTTC.

This sequence joins TRBV7-3 and TRBJ2-3; D is unresolved. Looked up from germline, CDR1 is SGHTA and CDR2 is FQGTGA. There are 14 residues in the CDR3. Deletions cut 5 bases from V and 0 bases from J, with 9 bases between. The CDR3 here is CASSPTLSTDTQYF. Written as DNA, the CDR3 is TGTGCCAGCAGCCCGACACTCAGCACAGATACGCAGTATTTT. Using reference TRBV7-3 and TRBJ2-3 for the parts outside the CDR3, the full variable domain is GAGVSQTPSNKVTEKGKYVELRCDPISGHTALYWYRQSLGQGPEFLIYFQGTGAADDSGLPNDRFFAVRPEGSVSTLKIQRTERGDSAVYLCASSPTLSTDTQYFGPGTRLTVL.

The rearrangement uses TRBV28 and TRBJ1-5, with TRBD1 matching over 9 bases. The CDR3 is made up of 13 amino acids. The germline CDR1 and CDR2 sequences are MDHEN and SYDVKM. The J segment lost 6 bases and the V segment lost 9 bases, leaving 6 bases of the junction unmatched. CDR3 nucleotide sequence: TGTGCCAGTGACAGGGGGTTTGTTCAGCCCCAGCATTTT. It translates to CASDRGFVQPQHF. The complete variable domain, with remaining parts taken from reference TRBV28 and TRBJ1-5, reads DVKVTQSSRYLVKRTGEKVFLECVQDMDHENMFWYRQDPGLGLRLIYFSYDVKMKEKGDIPEGYSVSREKKERFSLILESASTNQTSMYLCASDRGFVQPQHFGDGTRLSIL.

This rearrangement joins TRBV19 to TRBJ2-1; D perhaps matches TRBD2 (5 bases). Germline values: CDR1 LNHDA, CDR2 SQIVND (reference sequence). V was pared by 6 bases and J by 0 bases, with 12 bases between. CDR3 size: 15 residues. CDR3 DNA sequence: TGTGCCAGTAGGGGCCGGGGAGACTCCTACAATGAGCAGTTCTTC. The encoded protein is CASRGRGDSYNEQFF.

V and J are TRBV3-1 (or the pseudogene TRBV3-2) and TRBJ2-7, with 10 bases matching TRBD2. The trim removed 4 bases at V and 6 bases at J, leaving 3 bases unmatched. The germline gives CDR1 LGHDT, CDR2 YNNKEL (reference sequence). CDR3 length: 13 amino acids. CDR3 amino acids: CASSLRTSGEQYF. The CDR3 DNA is TGTGCCAGCAGCCTCCGGACTAGCGGCGAGCAGTACTTC.